This passage covers 30 T cell receptor beta chains from one sample sequenced in a study of Ad26.COV2.S vaccination and SARS-CoV-2 variants. Treatment in this sample: around 19 received Ad26.COV2.S at low or high dose, single or two shots; about five received placebo; per-sample allocation not given. Following the first vaccine or placebo injection, samples were taken on day 63. TCRdb keeps only in-frame clones here, not all; method: immunoSEQ multiplex PCR. There are fewer than 900,000 clones in the sample; 70% to 90% occur only once, and nearly 1.5% lies in the top ten. The source material was peripheral blood, sampled in a trial of Ad26.COV2.S vaccine versus placebo. Receptors were obtained from a person aged 18-60 years who received the Ad26.COV2.S COVID-19 vaccine or a placebo.

J is TRBJ2-7 and V is TRBV3-1 (or the pseudogene TRBV3-2); 8 bases map to TRBD2. The CDR3 runs 17 residues. Trimming at V came to 1 base and at J to 2 bases, leaving 10 bases not matched to a gene. Germline loops: CDR1 LGHDT, CDR2 YNNKEL (reference sequence). In DNA, the CDR3 is TGTGCCAGCAGCCAAGGATTGGCGGGGGGTACAGCCTACGAGCAGTACTTC. Its translation is CASSQGLAGGTAYEQYF.

This clone has just a few counts. This chain links TRBV6-5 with TRBJ1-1, with TRBD1 matching over 7 bases. Germline-derived CDR1 and CDR2 are MNHEY and SVGAGI. The CDR3 runs to 15 residues. V shed 8 bases and J 2 bases; nucleotides not matched to a gene: 11. The CDR3 sequence: CASLPIDRDNTEAFF. CDR3 coding DNA: TGTGCCAGCCTGCCTATCGACAGGGACAACACTGAAGCTTTCTTT.

The rearrangement uses TRBV6-6 and TRBJ2-2; TRBD2 matches at 7 bases. The J segment lost 6 bases and the V segment lost 8 bases, leaving 15 bases of the junction unmatched. Germline V gene data show CDR1 as MNHNY and CDR2 as SVGAGI (reference sequence). This CDR3 has 16 residues. The CDR3, as DNA: TGTGCCAGCGGATCCGGAGGACTAGTTCAGGCCGGGGAGCTGTTTTTT. It yields the protein CASGSGGLVQAGELFF.

The chain carries TRBV5-4 and TRBJ1-2; TRBD1 agrees at 8 bases. With 4 bases clipped from V and 7 bases from J, the junction kept 9 bases outside the gene matches. The CDR3 has 14 amino acids. Germline CDR1 and CDR2: SGHNT and YYREEE (reference sequence). CDR3 DNA: TGTGCCAGCAGCCTAACCGGGACAGGTGGTGGCTACACCTTC. Its translation is CASSLTGTGGGYTF.

This chain uses TRBV7-9 with TRBJ1-2; D is uncertain. This CDR3 region has 13 residues. Between the trimmed V and J ends, which lost 1 base and 6 bases, there was a span of 9 bases. Germline V gene data show CDR1 as SEHNR and CDR2 as FQNEAQ (reference sequence). CDR3 DNA: TGTGCCAGCAGCTTAGAGGCGCGGAATGGCTACACCTTC. Translated, it gives CASSLEARNGYTF.

The CDR3 DNA is TGTGCCAGCAGTGAAAACCCCTCGGGCAATCAGCCCCAGCATTTT. This gives the protein CASSENPSGNQPQHF. This chain joins TRBV2 and TRBJ1-5; D remains unclear. Trimming pared 2 bases from V and 2 bases from J, leaving 10 bases between. The CDR3 is made up of 15 amino acids. Germline CDR1 reads SNHLY; CDR2 reads FYNNEI.

The table lists this clone with a count of one. The chain combines TRBV19 with TRBJ1-3; D perhaps matches TRBD1 (6 bases). The CDR3 runs to 15 residues. V was cut by 6 bases and J by 0 bases, with 12 bases left in between. Per the germline V gene, CDR1 is LNHDA and CDR2 is SQIVND (reference sequence). The CDR3 coding sequence is TGTGCCAGTAGACTGGACAGTAACTCTGGAAACACCATATATTTT. Its translation is CASRLDSNSGNTIYF.

J is TRBJ2-7 and V is TRBV20-1; the D is unclear. The ends were cut back, 3 bases at V and 1 base at J, with 16 bases in the middle. The CDR3 runs 15 residues. Germline V gene data show CDR1 as DFQATT and CDR2 as SNEGSKA (reference sequence). The CDR3 here is CSASPPPLSSYEQYF. The CDR3, as DNA: TGCAGTGCTAGTCCCCCCCCTTTATCTTCCTACGAGCAGTACTTC.

V usage is TRBV5-1 and J usage is TRBJ2-7; D is perhaps TRBD1 (6 bases). Germline V gene data show CDR1 as SGHRS and CDR2 as YFSETQ. CDR3 size: 13 residues. The germline V and J ends were trimmed by 2 bases and 4 bases, with 10 bases remaining between them. The CDR3: CASSLQGRYEQYF. CDR3 nucleotide sequence: TGCGCCAGCAGCTTACAGGGAAGGTACGAGCAGTACTTC. Combining the CDR3 with reference TRBV5-1 and TRBJ2-7 gives the whole variable domain KAGVTQTPRYLIKTRGQQVTLSCSPISGHRSVSWYQQTPGQGLQFLFEYFSETQRNKGNFPGRFSGRQFSNSRSEMNVSTLELGDSALYLCASSLQGRYEQYFGPGTRLTVT.

This clone was recorded only once. The chain couples TRBV7-2 to TRBJ2-3, with D possibly being TRBD1 or TRBD2 (5 bases each). The V gene lost 3 bases and the J gene lost 5 bases, with 15 bases spanning the gap. The CDR3 is 15 residues long. Germline CDR1 and CDR2: SGHTA and FQGNSA. The CDR3 is CASSFWGVGGDTQYF. CDR3 sequence (DNA): TGTGCCAGCAGCTTCTGGGGAGTTGGGGGAGATACGCAGTATTTT. The entire variable domain, with the rest obtained from reference TRBV7-2 and TRBJ2-3, is as follows: GAGVSQSPSNKVTEKGKDVELRCDPISGHTALYWYRQSLGQGLEFLIYFQGNSAPDKSGLPSDRFSAERTGGSVSTLTIQRTQQEDSAVYLCASSFWGVGGDTQYFGPGTRLTVL.

The chain employs TRBV7-2 and TRBJ1-2; D perhaps matches TRBD1 (5 bases). CDR3 length: 15 amino acids. The V end lost 4 bases, the J end lost 4 bases, and 16 bases lay between the germline ends. The germline V gene has CDR1 SGHTA and CDR2 FQGNSA. CDR3 sequence: CASSSARVTGYGYTF. The DNA for the CDR3 is TGTGCCAGCAGCTCGGCCAGGGTGACGGGCTATGGCTACACCTTC.

This clone was counted once. The rearrangement uses TRBV25-1 and TRBJ1-2, with TRBD1 matching over 8 bases. The junction had 7 bases not matched to a gene; V was cut back by 6 bases and J by 7 bases. The CDR3 has 13 amino acids. Germline V gene lookup returns CDR1 MGHDK and CDR2 SYGVNS. CDR3 coding DNA: TGTGCCAGCAGGCCCCAGGGGGCGCCTGGCTACACCTTC. This codes for CASRPQGAPGYTF.

This chain links TRBV11-2 with TRBJ1-1; 9 bases fit TRBD1. The trim removed 8 bases at V and 0 bases at J, leaving 1 base unmatched. Germline CDR1 SGHAT, CDR2 FQNNGV. This CDR3 is 13 amino acids long. This chain's CDR3 is CASGQGMNTEAFF. DNA of the CDR3: TGTGCCAGCGGACAGGGGATGAACACTGAAGCTTTCTTT.

The gene calls are TRBV7-9 and TRBJ2-2, with D perhaps TRBD2 (5 bases). The V gene lost 3 bases and the J gene lost 1 base, with 12 bases spanning the gap. From germline, CDR1 is SEHNR and CDR2 FQNEAQ (reference sequence). This CDR3 spans 16 amino acids. CDR3 loop: CASSFGKGGNTGELFF. The DNA for the CDR3 is TGTGCCAGCAGCTTCGGGAAGGGCGGGAACACCGGGGAGCTGTTTTTT.

The V call is TRBV5-5, the J call TRBJ2-7, with TRBD1 identical over 9 bases. CDR1 and CDR2 from the germline V gene are SGHKS and YYEKEE (reference sequence). This CDR3 has 15 residues. With V trimmed by 0 bases and J by 1 base, 2 bases remained unmatched. The CDR3 DNA follows: TGTGCCAGCAGCTTGGAGGGGACAGGGTCCTACGAGCAGTACTTC. This gives the protein CASSLEGTGSYEQYF. Looking up the rest from reference TRBV5-5 and TRBJ2-7 gives the full variable domain: DAGVTQSPTHLIKTRGQQVTLRCSPISGHKSVSWYQQVLGQGPQFIFQYYEKEERGRGNFPDRFSARQFPNYSSELNVNALLLGDSALYLCASSLEGTGSYEQYFGPGTRLTVT.

This clone was picked up a small number of times. The chain is built from TRBV2 and TRBJ2-7; no reliable D call. Germline V gene sequence: CDR1 SNHLY, CDR2 FYNNEI. The length of the CDR3 is 11 residues. V lost 5 bases and J 5 bases, leaving 7 bases between the germline ends. CDR3 protein: CASSRRDEQYF. The CDR3 bases are TGTGCCAGCAGTCGCCGGGACGAGCAGTACTTC.

Ten or more counts support this clone. The CDR3 DNA follows: TGTGCCAGCGTTTCTTCTGCTAACCTGTGGGGGTATGGCTACACCTTC. Translating gives CASVSSANLWGYGYTF. V gene TRBV28 combines with J gene TRBJ1-2; possible D gene TRBD1, 5 bases. Per germline, CDR1 MDHEN and CDR2 SYDVKM. The CDR3 totals 16 residues. The V and J ends lost 8 bases and 5 bases respectively, with 24 bases between them.

The CDR3 loop reads CASSTTRASTDTQYF. CDR3 nucleotide sequence: TGTGCCAGCAGTACCACTCGGGCTAGCACAGATACGCAGTATTTT. The chain uses TRBV6-2 or TRBV6-3 and TRBJ2-3; D is undetermined. This CDR3 spans 15 amino acids. Germline V gives CDR1 MNHEY, CDR2 SVGEGT. The germline V and J ends were trimmed by 5 bases and 0 bases, with 12 bases remaining between them.

The chain has TRBV5-1 and TRBJ2-5; the match to TRBD1 covers 9 bases. CDR3 length equals 16 residues. Germline loops: CDR1 SGHRS, CDR2 YFSETQ. The V and J ends lost 3 bases and 5 bases, in that order; junction bases with no gene match: 11. CDR3 residues: CASSSGQGTFWETQYF. In DNA, the CDR3 is TGCGCCAGCAGCTCCGGACAGGGGACCTTTTGGGAGACCCAGTACTTC.

V gene TRBV6-6 combines with J gene TRBJ1-4, with unresolved D. V was shortened by 1 base and J by 11 bases, with 5 bases between the two germline ends. The length of the CDR3 is 11 residues. The germline V gene encodes CDR1 MNHNY and CDR2 SVGAGI (reference sequence). The CDR3 nucleotides are TGTGCCAGCAGTTACTTGGGGAAACTGTTTTTT. This translates into CASSYLGKLFF.

The V gene is TRBV18, the J gene TRBJ2-1, with 7 bases identical to TRBD2. The CDR3 is 16 amino acids. Trimming took 5 bases from V and 2 from J; bases not matched to a gene: 9. Germline assignment: CDR1 KGHSH and CDR2 LQKENI. In DNA, the CDR3 is TGTGCCAGCTCAGGCCTCACTAGCGAGACCTACAATGAGCAGTTCTTC. Translation: CASSGLTSETYNEQFF. The full variable domain, completed using reference TRBV18 and TRBJ2-1, is NAGVMQNPRHLVRRRGQEARLRCSPMKGHSHVYWYRQLPEEGLKFMVYLQKENIIDESGMPKERFSAEFPKEGPSILRIQQVVRGDSAAYFCASSGLTSETYNEQFFGPGTRLTVL.

This rearrangement joins TRBV19 to TRBJ2-1; tentative D call: TRBD1 (6 bases). The CDR3 extends over 16 amino acids. V shed 3 bases and J shed 0 bases, with 12 bases lying between them. Germline V gene lookup returns CDR1 LNHDA and CDR2 SQIVND (reference sequence). The CDR3 loop is CASSISTGSSYNEQFF. The CDR3 DNA reads TGTGCCAGTAGTATTAGTACAGGGAGCTCCTACAATGAGCAGTTCTTC.

The chain links TRBV18 to TRBJ2-5; D may be TRBD1 or TRBD2 (5 bases each). The CDR3 runs to 13 residues. Per the germline V gene, CDR1 is KGHSH and CDR2 is LQKENI. The V gene lost 2 bases and the J gene lost 5 bases, with 9 bases spanning the gap. The CDR3 reads CASSPGGTETQYF. The CDR3 bases are TGTGCCAGCTCACCAGGGGGAACGGAGACCCAGTACTTC.

The chain joins TRBV19 to TRBJ2-1, with 10 bases identical to TRBD2. Germline values: CDR1 LNHDA, CDR2 SQIVND (reference sequence). The CDR3 covers 12 residues. J was trimmed by 8 bases and V by 6 bases; bases with no gene match: 1. CDR3 coding DNA: TGTGCCAGTAGAGGGACTAGCGATGAGCAGTTCTTC. Protein product: CASRGTSDEQFF.

This clone was detected only once. Other DNA sequences in the sample encode the same CDR3. J is TRBJ2-7 and V is TRBV18; D might be TRBD1 or TRBD2, each matching 5 bases. Per germline, CDR1 KGHSH and CDR2 LQKENI. Trimming cost V 2 bases and J 0 bases, with 11 bases left between them. This CDR3 comprises 15 residues. CDR3 residues: CASSPGTGSSYEQYF. The CDR3 nucleotides are TGTGCCAGCTCACCAGGGACGGGCAGCTCCTACGAGCAGTACTTC.

This chain uses TRBV21-1 with TRBJ2-2; TRBD1 is the table's D call and was not checked against the DNA. TRBV21-1 is shown as a pseudogene. The CDR3 runs 18 residues. The CDR3 here is CASSPPGRARANTGELFF. CDR3 coding DNA: TGTGCCAGCAGCCCCCCAGGGCGAGCTAGGGCGAACACCGGGGAGCTGTTTTTT.

V gene TRBV21-1 combines with J gene TRBJ2-2; the table's D call, TRBD1, has no DNA check behind it. TRBV21-1 is a documented pseudogene. The CDR3 has 18 residues. CDR3 nucleotide sequence: TGTGCCAGCAGCAAAAGATTAATACAGGGGCAGAACACCGGGGAGCTGTTTTTT. Its protein product is CASSKRLIQGQNTGELFF.

This clone was seen only once. The chain carries TRBV9 and TRBJ2-7; TRBD2 matches at 14 bases. CDR3 length: 15 residues. The junction had 2 bases not matched to a gene; V was cut back by 3 bases and J by 3 bases. The germline CDR1 and CDR2 sequences are SGDLS and YYNGEE. This CDR3 reads CASSGGTSGSYEQYF. The CDR3 DNA reads TGTGCCAGCAGCGGTGGGACTAGCGGGAGCTACGAGCAGTACTTC.

A single count supports this clone. The chain links TRBV18 to TRBJ2-7, with D possibly being TRBD2 (6 bases). Trimming pared 3 bases from V and 3 bases from J, leaving 12 bases between. Germline-derived CDR1 and CDR2 are KGHSH and LQKENI. This CDR3 is 14 amino acids long. The CDR3 loop is CASSPGDSYYEQYF. The CDR3 DNA reads as TGTGCCAGCTCACCCGGGGACTCTTACTACGAGCAGTACTTC.

The chain employs TRBV2 and TRBJ1-5, with D possibly TRBD1 on 5 matching bases. Germline CDR1 reads SNHLY; CDR2 reads FYNNEI. V dropped 4 bases and J dropped 6 bases, with 22 bases sitting between them. CDR3 length equals 17 residues. The CDR3 nucleotides are TGTGCCAGCAGTGGGGACTGGGGGGGTGGTCTTTTTCAGCCCCAGCATTTT. Protein product: CASSGDWGGGLFQPQHF. The complete variable domain, with remaining parts taken from reference TRBV2 and TRBJ1-5, reads EPEVTQTPSHQVTQMGQEVILRCVPISNHLYFYWYRQILGQKVEFLVSFYNNEISEKSEIFDDQFSVERPDGSNFTLKIRSTKLEDSAMYFCASSGDWGGGLFQPQHFGDGTRLSIL.